The T cell receptor beta chain described here comes from a study of blood T cell repertoires in COVID-19. The CDR3 is 16 residues long. Per germline, CDR1 SGHAT and CDR2 FQNNGV. Deletions cut 4 bases from V and 10 bases from J, with 20 bases between. Assay used: immunoSEQ multiplex PCR; TCRdb lists only in-frame clones, some missing. The sample consists of roughly 200,000 clones, 80% to 90% of them appearing once. The sequenced sample was PBMCs or T cells enriched from blood (not recorded which). The chain has TRBV11-2 and TRBJ1-6, with D possibly matching TRBD1 (6 bases). This receptor was taken from a man aged 35-49 years who had recovered from COVID-19. In DNA form, the CDR3 reads TGTGCCAGCAGCTCCCCCCGAGCAGGGGTTCGGTCACCCCTCCACTTT. As protein: CASSSPRAGVRSPLHF. Based on the CDR3 plus reference TRBV11-2 and TRBJ1-6, the full variable domain is EAGVAQSPRYKIIEKRQSVAFWCNPISGHATLYWYQQILGQGPKLLIQFQNNGVVDDSQLPKDRFSAERLKGVDSTLKIQPAKLEDSAVYLCASSSPRAGVRSPLHFGNGTRLTVT.